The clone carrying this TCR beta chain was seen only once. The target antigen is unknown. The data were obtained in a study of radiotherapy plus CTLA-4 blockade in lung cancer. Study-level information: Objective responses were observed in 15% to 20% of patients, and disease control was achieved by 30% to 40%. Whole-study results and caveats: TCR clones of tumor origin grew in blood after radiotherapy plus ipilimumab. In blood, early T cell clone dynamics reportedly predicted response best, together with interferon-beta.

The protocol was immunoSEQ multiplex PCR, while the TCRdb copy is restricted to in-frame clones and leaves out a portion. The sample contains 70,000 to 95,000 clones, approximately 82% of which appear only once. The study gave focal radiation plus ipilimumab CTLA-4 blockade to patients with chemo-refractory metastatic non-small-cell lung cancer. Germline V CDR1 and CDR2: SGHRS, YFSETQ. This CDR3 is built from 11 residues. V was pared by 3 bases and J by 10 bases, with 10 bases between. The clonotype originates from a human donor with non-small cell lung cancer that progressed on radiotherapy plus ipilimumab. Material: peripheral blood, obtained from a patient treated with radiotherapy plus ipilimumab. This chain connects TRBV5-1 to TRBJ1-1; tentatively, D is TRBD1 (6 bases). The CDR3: CASSSDSAAFF. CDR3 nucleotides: TGCGCCAGCAGCTCGGACAGCGCAGCTTTCTTT.